This T cell receptor beta chain was sequenced in a study of blood T cell repertoires in COVID-19. In the study overall: T cells, B-cell-depleted T cells, or PBMCs supplied cDNA or gDNA.

Living in 25 or so US areas, the participants were between 18 and 89 years of age. The study counted Cohort 3 donors as recovered given two negative PCRs, clearance, or symptom resolution. The CDR3 loop spans 15 amino acids. V lost 6 bases to trimming and J lost 0 bases, with 12 bases between them. Germline lookup yields CDR1 SNHLY and CDR2 FYNNEI. The data were produced by immunoSEQ multiplex PCR, yet TCRdb's version contains in-frame clones alone and is incomplete. This table holds approximately 230,000 clones, roughly 79% found once. The material sequenced was PBMCs or T cells enriched from blood (not recorded which). The sequence was collected from a man in his forties or fifties who had recovered from COVID-19. V is TRBV2 and J is TRBJ2-1; D might be TRBD2 (7 bases). The CDR3 loop is CASSLGGGSYNEQFF. CDR3 DNA: TGTGCCAGCAGCCTAGGGGGGGGCTCCTACAATGAGCAGTTCTTC. The full variable domain, with the rest looked up from reference TRBV2 and TRBJ2-1, is EPEVTQTPSHQVTQMGQEVILRCVPISNHLYFYWYRQILGQKVEFLVSFYNNEISEKSEIFDDQFSVERPDGSNFTLKIRSTKLEDSAMYFCASSLGGGSYNEQFFGPGTRLTVL.